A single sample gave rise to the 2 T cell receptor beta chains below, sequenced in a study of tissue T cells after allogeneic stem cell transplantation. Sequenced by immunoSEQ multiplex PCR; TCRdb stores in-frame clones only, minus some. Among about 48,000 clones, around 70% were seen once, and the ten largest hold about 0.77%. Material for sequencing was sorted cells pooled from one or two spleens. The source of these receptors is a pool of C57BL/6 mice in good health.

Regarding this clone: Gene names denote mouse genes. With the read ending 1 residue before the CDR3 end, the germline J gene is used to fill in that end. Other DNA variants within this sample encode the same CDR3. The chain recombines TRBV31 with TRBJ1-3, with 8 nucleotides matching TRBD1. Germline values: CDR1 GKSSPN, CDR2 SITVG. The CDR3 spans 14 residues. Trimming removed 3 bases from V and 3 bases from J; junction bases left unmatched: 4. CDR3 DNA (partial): TGTGCCTGGAGCCTCGACAGGGGTGGAAATACGCTCTAT. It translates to CAWSLDRGGNTLY. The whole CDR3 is CAWSLDRGGNTLYF.

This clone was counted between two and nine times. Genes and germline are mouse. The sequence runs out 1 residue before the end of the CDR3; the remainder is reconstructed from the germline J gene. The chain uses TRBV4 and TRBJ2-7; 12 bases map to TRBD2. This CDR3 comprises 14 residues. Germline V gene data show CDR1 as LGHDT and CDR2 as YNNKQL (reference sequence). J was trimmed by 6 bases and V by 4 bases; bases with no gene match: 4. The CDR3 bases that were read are TGTGCCAGCAGCTTCCGGGACTGGGGGGCTGAACAGTAC. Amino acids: CASSFRDWGAEQY. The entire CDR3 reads CASSFRDWGAEQYF.